A single sample is the source of the 7 T cell receptor beta chains below, sequenced in a study of control samples from healthy donors and cancer patients. Clones were read by immunoSEQ multiplex PCR, and TCRdb kept only the in-frame ones, dropping some. The sample lists about 170,000 clones, roughly 89% occurring once. Material: blood. Receptor source: a man between 25 and 39 years old in good health.

This clone was seen a few times. The chain employs TRBV6-5 and TRBJ2-3; maybe TRBD1 (5 bases). The germline V and J ends were trimmed by 5 bases and 4 bases, with 13 bases remaining between them. The CDR3 length is 14 residues. Per germline, CDR1 MNHEY and CDR2 SVGAGI. As DNA, the CDR3 is TGTGCCAGCAGTCTTAGGACACCCCCAGATACGCAGTATTTT. This sequence encodes CASSLRTPPDTQYF.

The chain recombines TRBV9 with TRBJ1-1, with D possibly matching TRBD1 (5 bases). Germline values: CDR1 SGDLS, CDR2 YYNGEE. The CDR3 spans 15 residues. V was trimmed by 2 bases and J by 4 bases, leaving 15 bases between them. CDR3 coding DNA: TGTGCCAGCAGCGTTACGATGGGGCCGGGCACTGAAGCTTTCTTT. The encoded protein is CASSVTMGPGTEAFF.

The chain employs TRBV28 and TRBJ1-2; TRBD1 matches at 7 bases. Germline V gene data show CDR1 as MDHEN and CDR2 as SYDVKM. V shed 5 bases, J shed 7 bases, and the junction held 7 bases outside the gene matches. The CDR3 is 13 amino acids. The CDR3 spells CASSKGGGFGYTF. DNA of the CDR3: TGTGCCAGCAGTAAAGGGGGCGGTTTTGGCTACACCTTC.

The chain links TRBV4-3 to TRBJ1-5, with D possibly being TRBD1 (6 bases). V was trimmed by 4 bases and J by 3 bases, leaving 13 bases between them. CDR1 and CDR2 from the germline V gene are LGHNA and YSLEER. The CDR3 extends over 15 amino acids. CDR3 nucleotide sequence: TGCGCCAGCAGCCCTTACACAGGGCCCAATCAGCCCCAGCATTTT. Protein product: CASSPYTGPNQPQHF.

V is TRBV5-6 and J is TRBJ2-4; no firm D call. This CDR3 spans 15 amino acids. The germline V gene encodes CDR1 SGHDT and CDR2 YYEEEE. Between the trimmed V and J ends, which lost 2 bases and 2 bases, there was a span of 11 bases. The CDR3 is CASSFRGVTKNIQYF. CDR3 coding DNA: TGTGCCAGCAGCTTCAGAGGCGTAACCAAAAACATTCAGTACTTC.

The rearrangement links TRBV7-6 to TRBJ2-1, with 9 bases fitting TRBD1. V was pared by 7 bases and J by 2 bases, with 6 bases of the junction left unmatched. The CDR3 runs to 15 residues. Germline lookup yields CDR1 SGHVS and CDR2 FNYEAQ. CDR3 in DNA: TGTGCCAGCACCGCACAGGGGGCGACCTACAATGAGCAGTTCTTC. Translating gives CASTAQGATYNEQFF.

CDR3 DNA sequence: TGTGCCAGCAGCTTGAGGACAGGGGGCGGCGAGCAGTACTTC. Translation gives CASSLRTGGGEQYF. This chain connects TRBV5-6 to TRBJ2-7, with TRBD1 matching 11 bases. Germline V lookup: CDR1 SGHDT, CDR2 YYEEEE. The CDR3 consists of 14 residues. The V gene end was trimmed by 1 base and the J gene end by 6 bases; junction bases not matched to a gene: 3.